This T cell receptor (beta chain) appears in the sequencing data of a study of control samples from healthy donors and cancer patients. This CDR3 contains 13 residues. Germline loops: CDR1 SGHNT, CDR2 YYREEE (reference sequence). Trimming removed 0 bases from V and 3 bases from J, with 5 bases in between. Here immunoSEQ multiplex PCR was the method, and the copy in TCRdb shows in-frame clones only, minus some. Among around 28,000 clones, around nine tenths were seen once, and the ten largest hold about 1.6%. The chain joins TRBV5-4 to TRBJ2-3; possible D gene TRBD2, 5 bases. Source material: PBMCs. The sequence derives from a woman in her thirties or forties with lung cancer. DNA of the CDR3: TGTGCCAGCAGCTTGGGCGGGACAGATACGCAGTATTTT. It translates to CASSLGGTDTQYF.